This T cell receptor beta chain was sequenced in a study of sequential checkpoint blockade in melanoma. Study as a whole: DNA from more than 75 pretreatment tumor samples underwent TCRβ immunosequencing. Fewer than 25 patients had tumor biopsies before treatment and at week 13.

This clone is a singleton in its sample. Its antigen is not known. This CDR3 is built from 14 residues. Trimming shortened V by 1 base and J by 4 bases, and 9 bases separated the two germline ends. Per the germline V gene, CDR1 is SGHRS and CDR2 is YFSETQ. General study findings and limits: PD-L1 staining and CD8+ counts, not mutational load, tracked tumor T-cell clonality.

The treatment was: randomized to nivolumab then ipilimumab (arm A) or the reverse (arm B). Some clones are missing from TCRdb's copy, which holds only in-frame ones; the method was immunoSEQ multiplex PCR. The table includes about 4,900 clones, over 30% detected once. This sequence was found in a human donor with melanoma. The sample consisted of tumor tissue (inferred from file names), taken from a patient given nivolumab and ipilimumab in sequence. This chain joins TRBV5-1 and TRBJ1-3; D perhaps matches TRBD1 (6 bases). This CDR3 is CASSLTGIGNTIYF. CDR3 nucleotide sequence: TGCGCCAGCAGCTTGACAGGGATCGGAAACACCATATATTTT.